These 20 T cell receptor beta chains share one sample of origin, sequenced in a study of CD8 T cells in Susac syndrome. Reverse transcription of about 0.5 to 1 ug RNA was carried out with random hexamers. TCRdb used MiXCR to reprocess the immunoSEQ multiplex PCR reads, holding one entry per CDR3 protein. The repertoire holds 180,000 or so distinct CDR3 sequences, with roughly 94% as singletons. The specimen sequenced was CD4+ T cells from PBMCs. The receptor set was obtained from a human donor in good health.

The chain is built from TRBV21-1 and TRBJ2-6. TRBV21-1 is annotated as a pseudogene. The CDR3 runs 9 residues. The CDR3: CARGNVLTF. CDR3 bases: TGTGCCAGGGGGAACGTCCTGACTTTC.

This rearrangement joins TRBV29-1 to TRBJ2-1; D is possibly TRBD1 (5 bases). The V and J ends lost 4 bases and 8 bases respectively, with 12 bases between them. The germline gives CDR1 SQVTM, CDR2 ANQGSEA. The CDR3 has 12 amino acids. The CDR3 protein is CSVGQTADEQFF. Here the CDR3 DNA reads TGCAGCGTTGGACAGACAGCAGATGAGCAGTTCTTC.

The chain's CDR3 is CAWSPGQGLGANVLTF. The CDR3 coding sequence is TGTGCCTGGTCTCCGGGACAGGGGCTAGGGGCCAACGTCCTGACTTTC. The chain joins TRBV30 to TRBJ2-6; 10 bases are shared with TRBD1. The CDR3 extends over 16 amino acids. The ends lost 5 bases at V and 4 bases at J; junction bases unmatched: 8. Germline V lookup: CDR1 GTSNPN, CDR2 SVGIG (reference sequence).

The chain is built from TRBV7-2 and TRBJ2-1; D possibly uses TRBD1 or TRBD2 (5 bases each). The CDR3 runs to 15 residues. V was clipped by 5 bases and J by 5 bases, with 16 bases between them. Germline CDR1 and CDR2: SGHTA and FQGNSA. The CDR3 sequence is CASSGPGPTHNEQFF. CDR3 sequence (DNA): TGTGCCAGCAGCGGACCGGGGCCGACCCACAATGAGCAGTTCTTC.

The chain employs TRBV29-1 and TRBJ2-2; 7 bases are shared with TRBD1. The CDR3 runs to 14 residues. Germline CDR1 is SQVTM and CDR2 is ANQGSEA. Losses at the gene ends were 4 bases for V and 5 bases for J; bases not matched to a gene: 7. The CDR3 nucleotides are TGCAGCGTTGGCAGGACAGGTCCAACCGGGGAGCTGTTTTTT. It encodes CSVGRTGPTGELFF.

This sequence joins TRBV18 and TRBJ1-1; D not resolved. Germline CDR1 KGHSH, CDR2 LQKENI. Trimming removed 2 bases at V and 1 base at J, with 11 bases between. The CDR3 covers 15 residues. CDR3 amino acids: CASSPFVGRNTEAFF. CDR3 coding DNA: TGTGCCAGCTCACCATTTGTGGGGAGGAACACTGAAGCTTTCTTT.

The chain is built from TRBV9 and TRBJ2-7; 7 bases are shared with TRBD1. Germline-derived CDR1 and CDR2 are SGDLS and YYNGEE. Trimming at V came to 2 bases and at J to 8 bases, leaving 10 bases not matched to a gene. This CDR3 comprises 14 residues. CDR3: CASSVSGQGVQQYF. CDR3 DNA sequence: TGTGCCAGCAGCGTCTCAGGTCAGGGGGTTCAGCAGTACTTC.

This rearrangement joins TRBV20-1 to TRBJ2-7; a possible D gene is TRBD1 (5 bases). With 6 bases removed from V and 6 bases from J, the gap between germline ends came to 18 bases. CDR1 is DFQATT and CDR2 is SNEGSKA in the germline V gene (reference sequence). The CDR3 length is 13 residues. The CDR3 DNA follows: TGCAGTGCCCGACAGCCGTCCCTTGGCGAGCAGTACTTC. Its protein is CSARQPSLGEQYF.

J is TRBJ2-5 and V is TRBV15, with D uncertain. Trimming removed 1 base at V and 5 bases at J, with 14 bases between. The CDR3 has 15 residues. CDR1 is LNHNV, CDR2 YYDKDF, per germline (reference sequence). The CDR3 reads CATSRVMQAGETQYF. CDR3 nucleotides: TGTGCCACCAGCAGAGTAATGCAAGCCGGTGAGACCCAGTACTTC. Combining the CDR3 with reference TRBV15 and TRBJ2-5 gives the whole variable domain DAMVIQNPRYQVTQFGKPVTLSCSQTLNHNVMYWYQQKSSQAPKLLFHYYDKDFNNEADTPDNFQSRRPNTSFCFLDIRSPGLGDTAMYLCATSRVMQAGETQYFGPGTRLLVL.

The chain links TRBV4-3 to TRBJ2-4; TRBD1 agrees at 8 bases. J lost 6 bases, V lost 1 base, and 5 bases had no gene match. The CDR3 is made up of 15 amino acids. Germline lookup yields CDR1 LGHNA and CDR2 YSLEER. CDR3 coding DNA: TGCGCCAGCAGCCAAGTTGACAGGGGAGGAAACATTCAGTACTTC. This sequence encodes CASSQVDRGGNIQYF.

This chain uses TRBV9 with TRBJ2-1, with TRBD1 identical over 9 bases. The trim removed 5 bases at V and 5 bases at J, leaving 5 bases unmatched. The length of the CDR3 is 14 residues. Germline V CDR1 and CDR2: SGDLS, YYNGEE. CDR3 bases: TGTGCCAGCAGAGGACAGGGGCCCGACAATGAGCAGTTCTTC. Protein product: CASRGQGPDNEQFF.

CDR3 nucleotides: TGTGCCAGCAGTTTCAGCGTCGCAGATACGCAGTATTTT. Translation gives CASSFSVADTQYF. The chain has TRBV12-3 or TRBV12-4 and TRBJ2-3; D unclear. The CDR3 is 13 residues long. V was shortened by 3 bases and J by 4 bases, with 8 bases between the two germline ends.

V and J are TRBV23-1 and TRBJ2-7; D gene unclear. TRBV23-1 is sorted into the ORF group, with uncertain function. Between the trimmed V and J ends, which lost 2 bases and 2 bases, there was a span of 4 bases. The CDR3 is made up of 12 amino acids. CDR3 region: CASSQAPYEQYF. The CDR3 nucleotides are TGCGCCAGCAGTCAAGCGCCCTACGAGCAGTACTTC.

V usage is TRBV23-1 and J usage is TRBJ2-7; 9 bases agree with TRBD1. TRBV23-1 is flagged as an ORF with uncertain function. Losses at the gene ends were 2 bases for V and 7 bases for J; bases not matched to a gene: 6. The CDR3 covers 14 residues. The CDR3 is CASSQPGQGGEQYF. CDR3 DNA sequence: TGCGCCAGCAGTCAACCGGGACAGGGAGGAGAGCAGTACTTC.

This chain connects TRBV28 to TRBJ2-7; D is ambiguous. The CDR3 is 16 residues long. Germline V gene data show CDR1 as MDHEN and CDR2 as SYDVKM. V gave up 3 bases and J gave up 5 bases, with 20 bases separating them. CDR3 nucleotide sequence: TGTGCCAGCAGTTTGGCGGCCTCTCCTCCCTCGAACGAGCAGTACGTC. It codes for CASSLAASPPSNEQYV.

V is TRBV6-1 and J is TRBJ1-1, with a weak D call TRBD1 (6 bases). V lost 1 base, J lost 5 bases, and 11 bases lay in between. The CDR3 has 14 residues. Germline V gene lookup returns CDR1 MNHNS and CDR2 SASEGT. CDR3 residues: CASSEVGGETEAFF. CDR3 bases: TGTGCCAGCAGTGAAGTAGGGGGAGAAACTGAAGCTTTCTTT.

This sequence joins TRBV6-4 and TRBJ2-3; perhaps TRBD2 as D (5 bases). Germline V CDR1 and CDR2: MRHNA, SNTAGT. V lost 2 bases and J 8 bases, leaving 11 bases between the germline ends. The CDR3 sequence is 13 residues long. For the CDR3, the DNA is TGTGCCAGCAGTGACATCGTTGCGGGTACGCAGTATTTT. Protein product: CASSDIVAGTQYF.

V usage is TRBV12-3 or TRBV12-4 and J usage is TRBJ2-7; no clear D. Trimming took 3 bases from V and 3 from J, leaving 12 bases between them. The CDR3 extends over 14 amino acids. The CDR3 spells CASSFSRAFYEQYV. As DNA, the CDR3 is TGTGCCAGCAGTTTCTCTAGGGCTTTCTACGAGCAGTACGTC.

The CDR3: CSAREGFAYNEQFF. CDR3 sequence (DNA): TGCAGTGCTAGAGAGGGGTTTGCCTACAATGAGCAGTTCTTC. This chain uses TRBV20-1 with TRBJ2-1; D unclear. This CDR3 comprises 14 residues. Germline V CDR1 and CDR2: DFQATT, SNEGSKA (reference sequence). Trimming stripped 0 bases from V and 2 bases from J, with 8 bases between.

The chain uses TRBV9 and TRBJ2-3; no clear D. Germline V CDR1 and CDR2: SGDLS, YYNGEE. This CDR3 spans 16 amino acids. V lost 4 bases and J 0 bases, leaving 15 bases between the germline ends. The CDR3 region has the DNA TGTGCCAGCAGCTTCTCTTGGGCGTTCAGCACAGATACGCAGTATTTT. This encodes CASSFSWAFSTDTQYF.